Listed below are T cell receptor beta chains from one sample, sequenced in a study of CD8+CD57+ T cells in acquired aplastic anemia. TCRdb called the reads again in MiXCR, with one record for every CDR3 protein. The sample holds roughly 250,000 distinct CDR3 sequences, 65% to 90% seen once. The sequenced sample was sorted CD4+, CD8+, or CD8+CD57+ T cells (not recorded which) from PBMCs. The receptor source for this set is a human donor with aplastic anemia. Each CDR3 is given with its conserved first and last residue. The order of the fields is D gene, J gene, clone size, V gene, CDR3 protein, CDR3 DNA. A D gene is named only where the DNA matches it firmly. The size of a clone is reported for some rows only, either as once, few or many, or as a class for expanded clones.

d_call: NA; j_call: TRBJ1-1; clone_size: NA; v_call: TRBV4-1; cdr3_aa: CASSQAIGGEMNTEAFF; cdr3_nt: TGCGCCAGCAGCCAAGCCATAGGAGGAGAGATGAACACTGAAGCTTTCTTT
d_call: TRBD1; j_call: TRBJ1-1; clone_size: NA; v_call: TRBV2; cdr3_aa: CASTVQGASDTQYFF; cdr3_nt: TGTGCCAGCACCGTACAGGGGGCGTCAGATACGCAGTATTTTTTT
d_call: NA; j_call: TRBJ2-5; clone_size: NA; v_call: TRBV7-9; cdr3_aa: CASGENPLDVLPFF; cdr3_nt: TGTGCCAGCGGCGAAAACCCCCTGGACGTGCTGCCGTTCTTC
d_call: NA; j_call: TRBJ1-1; clone_size: NA; v_call: TRBV7-9; cdr3_aa: CARRGVGGANTEAFF; cdr3_nt: TGTGCCAGAAGGGGGGTGGGGGGGGCCAACACTGAAGCTTTCTTT
d_call: TRBD1; j_call: TRBJ1-2; clone_size: NA; v_call: TRBV11-2; cdr3_aa: CASSALGGADYGYTF; cdr3_nt: TGTGCCAGCAGCGCCTTAGGGGGCGCCGACTATGGCTACACCTTC
d_call: NA; j_call: TRBJ2-3; clone_size: NA; v_call: TRBV7-6; cdr3_aa: CASSLDGGTAPLHF; cdr3_nt: TGTGCCAGCAGCTTAGACGGGGGCACCGCTCCCCTCCATTTT
d_call: NA; j_call: TRBJ1-2; clone_size: NA; v_call: TRBV5-1; cdr3_aa: CASSLGAAEAYTF; cdr3_nt: TGCGCCAGCAGCTTGGGGGCCGCAGAGGCCTACACCTTC
d_call: NA; j_call: TRBJ2-7; clone_size: many; v_call: TRBV5-1; cdr3_aa: CASSFTRQDWYF; cdr3_nt: TGCGCCAGCAGCTTTACACGACAGGATTGGTACTTC
d_call: NA; j_call: TRBJ1-1; clone_size: NA; v_call: TRBV7-3; cdr3_aa: CASSLDPQETQYFFF; cdr3_nt: TGTGCCAGCAGCTTAGATCCTCAAGAGACCCAGTACTTCTTCTTT
d_call: NA; j_call: TRBJ1-2; clone_size: NA; v_call: TRBV9; cdr3_aa: CASSVERDGLVYGYTF; cdr3_nt: TGTGCCAGCAGCGTAGAGAGAGACGGGCTCGTATATGGCTACACCTTC
d_call: NA; j_call: TRBJ1-1; clone_size: once; v_call: TRBV9; cdr3_aa: CASGLAVNMKTEAFF; cdr3_nt: TGTGCCAGCGGCTTAGCTGTGAACATGAAGACTGAAGCTTTCTTT
d_call: TRBD2; j_call: TRBJ2-5; clone_size: NA; v_call: TRBV7-9; cdr3_aa: CASSCQSSGGTEEF; cdr3_nt: TGTGCCAGCAGCTGTCAATCAAGCGGGGGGACCGAGGAGTTC
d_call: NA; j_call: TRBJ2-3; clone_size: NA; v_call: TRBV7-9; cdr3_aa: CASSLAGGYGAKYF; cdr3_nt: TGTGCCAGCAGCTTAGCGGGTGGCTACGGGGCCAAGTACTTT
d_call: NA; j_call: TRBJ2-7; clone_size: NA; v_call: TRBV6-1; cdr3_aa: CASKGGGGYEQYF; cdr3_nt: TGTGCCAGCAAGGGAGGGGGCGGTTACGAGCAGTACTTC
d_call: NA; j_call: TRBJ1-5; clone_size: NA; v_call: TRBV5-1; cdr3_aa: CASSPIGNQPQHF; cdr3_nt: TGCGCCAGCAGCCCAATAGGAAATCAGCCCCAGCATTTT
d_call: NA; j_call: TRBJ1-1; clone_size: NA; v_call: TRBV7-3; cdr3_aa: CASSLNMKGNTEAFF; cdr3_nt: TGTGCCAGCAGCTTAAATATGAAAGGGAACACTGAAGCGTTCTTT
d_call: TRBD2; j_call: TRBJ2-3; clone_size: NA; v_call: TRBV19; cdr3_aa: CASSLGRNQGNTQYF; cdr3_nt: TGTGCCAGTAGCCTCGGGAGGAACCAGGGCAATACGCAGTATTTT
d_call: NA; j_call: TRBJ2-5; clone_size: NA; v_call: TRBV5-8; cdr3_aa: CATSLASEQETQYF; cdr3_nt: TGTGCCACCAGCTTAGCTAGCGAGCAAGAGACCCAGTACTTC
d_call: NA; j_call: TRBJ1-2; clone_size: NA; v_call: TRBV29-1; cdr3_aa: CSVEVGSVHYGYTF; cdr3_nt: TGCAGCGTTGAAGTAGGGTCAGTGCACTATGGCTACACCTTC
d_call: NA; j_call: TRBJ2-3; clone_size: NA; v_call: TRBV7-9; cdr3_aa: CASSFERSAGTQEF; cdr3_nt: TGTGCCAGCAGCTTTGAAAGAAGCGCGGGGACGCAGGAGTTT
d_call: TRBD2; j_call: TRBJ2-1; clone_size: NA; v_call: TRBV7-2; cdr3_aa: CASSECREEDTQYFF; cdr3_nt: TGTGCCAGCAGCGAGTGTCGGGAGGAAGACACCCAGTACTTCTTC
d_call: NA; j_call: TRBJ2-1; clone_size: NA; v_call: TRBV11-2; cdr3_aa: CASSLTRGTLNEQFF; cdr3_nt: TGTGCCAGCAGCTTGACCCGGGGGACACTCAATGAGCAGTTCTTC
d_call: NA; j_call: TRBJ1-1; clone_size: NA; v_call: TRBV9; cdr3_aa: CASGGAGGRGATEAFF; cdr3_nt: TGTGCCAGCGGAGGAGCTGGGGGTAGAGGGGCCACTGAAGCTTTCTTT
d_call: NA; j_call: TRBJ1-6; clone_size: once; v_call: TRBV9; cdr3_aa: CASSVNTGSGSTPLHF; cdr3_nt: TGTGCCAGCAGCGTGAACACGGGCTCTGGAAGCACCCCCCTCCACTTT
d_call: NA; j_call: TRBJ2-6; clone_size: NA; v_call: TRBV7-3; cdr3_aa: CASSIGGGGSDTQVLTF; cdr3_nt: TGTGCCAGCAGCATAGGGGGAGGCGGGTCAGATACGCAGGTCCTGACTTTC
d_call: NA; j_call: TRBJ1-6; clone_size: NA; v_call: TRBV9; cdr3_aa: CASSPDGPPMNTF; cdr3_nt: TGTGCCAGCAGCCCGGACGGACCTCCAATGAACACTTTT
d_call: NA; j_call: TRBJ2-5; clone_size: NA; v_call: TRBV7-6; cdr3_aa: CASSLANQTKETQYF; cdr3_nt: TGTGCCAGCAGCTTAGCCAACCAGACAAAGGAGACCCAGTACTTC
d_call: TRBD2; j_call: TRBJ2-2; clone_size: NA; v_call: TRBV11-1; cdr3_aa: CASSFPRSAGVTGELFF; cdr3_nt: TGTGCCAGCAGCTTCCCAAGAAGCGCGGGAGTCACCGGGGAGCTGTTTTTT
d_call: NA; j_call: TRBJ2-3; clone_size: once; v_call: TRBV7-8; cdr3_aa: CASSFQGGPAAQSF; cdr3_nt: TGTGCCAGCAGCTTTCAGGGAGGTCCCGCAGCGCAGTCCTTT
d_call: NA; j_call: TRBJ2-1; clone_size: once; v_call: TRBV24-1; cdr3_aa: CATSSSRRQDKQFF; cdr3_nt: TGTGCCACCAGCAGTAGCAGGAGGCAAGATAAGCAGTTCTTC
d_call: NA; j_call: TRBJ1-4; clone_size: NA; v_call: TRBV11-2; cdr3_aa: CASSFGGGNEKLFF; cdr3_nt: TGTGCCAGCAGCTTCGGCGGGGGCAATGAAAAACTGTTTTTT
d_call: NA; j_call: TRBJ2-5; clone_size: NA; v_call: TRBV7-3; cdr3_aa: CASSLVLRSPGETQYF; cdr3_nt: TGTGCCAGCAGCTTAGTCTTACGGAGTCCAGGAGAGACCCAGTACTTC
d_call: NA; j_call: TRBJ1-1; clone_size: NA; v_call: TRBV2; cdr3_aa: CASGDSWGNTESFF; cdr3_nt: TGCGCCAGCGGGGACTCGTGGGGGAATACGGAGTCTTTCTTC
d_call: NA; j_call: TRBJ2-5; clone_size: once; v_call: TRBV7-9; cdr3_aa: CASSSVGVSQATQYF; cdr3_nt: TGTGCCAGCAGTTCAGTAGGCGTTAGCCAAGCCACCCAGTACTTC
d_call: TRBD1; j_call: TRBJ2-1; clone_size: NA; v_call: TRBV7-9; cdr3_aa: CASSLGGRLGATHNEQFF; cdr3_nt: TGTGCCAGCAGCCTAGGGGGCCGCCTAGGGGCCACGCACAATGAGCAGTTCTTC
d_call: TRBD2; j_call: TRBJ2-3; clone_size: NA; v_call: TRBV7-8; cdr3_aa: CASSFERDGTTQSF; cdr3_nt: TGTGCCAGCAGCTTTGAGCGAGACGGGACTACGCAGTCCTTT
d_call: TRBD1; j_call: TRBJ2-7; clone_size: NA; v_call: TRBV15; cdr3_aa: CATSKPGQGVNEQYF; cdr3_nt: TGTGCCACCAGCAAACCGGGACAGGGGGTAAACGAGCAGTACTTC
d_call: NA; j_call: TRBJ2-1; clone_size: NA; v_call: TRBV19; cdr3_aa: CASSIAQNSYNEQFF; cdr3_nt: TGTGCCAGCAGTATAGCTCAGAACTCCTACAATGAGCAGTTCTTC
d_call: TRBD2; j_call: TRBJ2-7; clone_size: once; v_call: TRBV7-9; cdr3_aa: CASSVERSGGSDEQYF; cdr3_nt: TGTGCCAGCAGCGTGGAAAGAAGCGGGGGGAGCGACGAGCAGTACTTC
d_call: NA; j_call: TRBJ1-2; clone_size: NA; v_call: TRBV7-9; cdr3_aa: CASSSQRSGLSDEYTF; cdr3_nt: TGTGCCAGCAGCTCTCAAAGAAGCGGGTTGAGCGATGAGTACACCTTC
d_call: NA; j_call: TRBJ1-1; clone_size: NA; v_call: TRBV13; cdr3_aa: CASSFGPSLGAFF; cdr3_nt: TGTGCCAGCAGCTTTGGACCTTCATTGGGGGCTTTCTTT
d_call: NA; j_call: TRBJ2-5; clone_size: NA; v_call: TRBV7-2; cdr3_aa: CASSPVPAGNSPHQYF; cdr3_nt: TGTGCCAGCAGCCCCGTACCCGCAGGGAATTCACCCCACCAGTACTTC
d_call: NA; j_call: TRBJ2-1; clone_size: once; v_call: TRBV5-6; cdr3_aa: CARSLGGENEQFF; cdr3_nt: TGTGCCAGGAGCTTGGGCGGGGAAAATGAGCAGTTCTTC
d_call: NA; j_call: TRBJ2-1; clone_size: NA; v_call: TRBV11-2; cdr3_aa: CASSLADGDEQFF; cdr3_nt: TGTGCCAGCAGCTTAGCCGACGGAGATGAGCAGTTCTTC
d_call: TRBD1; j_call: TRBJ1-6; clone_size: few; v_call: TRBV7-9; cdr3_aa: CASSSGTEPNSPLHF; cdr3_nt: TGTGCCAGCAGCTCTGGGACAGAACCTAATTCACCCCTCCACTTT
d_call: NA; j_call: TRBJ2-3; clone_size: NA; v_call: TRBV7-9; cdr3_aa: CASSLAGSYAANEYF; cdr3_nt: TGTGCCAGCAGCTTAGCGGGTAGCTACGCGGCCAACGAGTATTTT
d_call: NA; j_call: TRBJ1-2; clone_size: NA; v_call: TRBV11-3; cdr3_aa: CASSLDLTATSDGYTF; cdr3_nt: TGTGCCAGCAGCTTAGATCTGACAGCAACATCAGATGGCTACACCTTC
d_call: NA; j_call: TRBJ1-6; clone_size: few; v_call: TRBV15; cdr3_aa: CATSREGFSSPLHF; cdr3_nt: TGTGCCACCAGCAGAGAAGGGTTTAGTTCACCCCTCCACTTT
d_call: TRBD1; j_call: TRBJ2-2; clone_size: once; v_call: TRBV5-6; cdr3_aa: CASSLRDRSGELFF; cdr3_nt: TGTGCCAGCAGCCTCCGGGACAGGTCCGGGGAGCTGTTTTTT
d_call: NA; j_call: TRBJ1-5; clone_size: many; v_call: TRBV4-1; cdr3_aa: CASSQDGRAGNQPQHF; cdr3_nt: TGCGCCAGCAGCCAAGACGGGCGGGCTGGCAATCAGCCCCAGCATTTT
d_call: NA; j_call: TRBJ2-5; clone_size: NA; v_call: TRBV15; cdr3_aa: CATSRGTGQDDQYF; cdr3_nt: TGTGCCACCAGCAGAGGCACCGGGCAAGATGACCAGTACTTC
d_call: NA; j_call: TRBJ2-2; clone_size: NA; v_call: TRBV11-3; cdr3_aa: CASSLDLTDPNTGELFF; cdr3_nt: TGTGCCAGCAGCTTAGATCTGACAGACCCGAACACCGGGGAGCTGTTTTTT
d_call: NA; j_call: TRBJ1-4; clone_size: NA; v_call: TRBV7-9; cdr3_aa: CASSLSRGRADEELFF; cdr3_nt: TGTGCCAGCAGCTTGTCACGGGGCAGGGCGGATGAAGAGCTGTTTTTT
d_call: TRBD2; j_call: TRBJ2-1; clone_size: few; v_call: TRBV19; cdr3_aa: CASSIASGGCNEQFF; cdr3_nt: TGTGCCAGTAGTATAGCTAGCGGGGGGTGCAATGAGCAGTTCTTC
d_call: NA; j_call: TRBJ1-2; clone_size: NA; v_call: TRBV10-3; cdr3_aa: CASSYSHLDNYGYTF; cdr3_nt: TGTGCCAGCAGTTACTCGCATCTAGACAACTATGGCTACACCTTC
d_call: NA; j_call: TRBJ2-3; clone_size: NA; v_call: TRBV20-1; cdr3_aa: CRMLADTQYF; cdr3_nt: TGCAGAATGCTAGCGGATACGCAGTATTTT